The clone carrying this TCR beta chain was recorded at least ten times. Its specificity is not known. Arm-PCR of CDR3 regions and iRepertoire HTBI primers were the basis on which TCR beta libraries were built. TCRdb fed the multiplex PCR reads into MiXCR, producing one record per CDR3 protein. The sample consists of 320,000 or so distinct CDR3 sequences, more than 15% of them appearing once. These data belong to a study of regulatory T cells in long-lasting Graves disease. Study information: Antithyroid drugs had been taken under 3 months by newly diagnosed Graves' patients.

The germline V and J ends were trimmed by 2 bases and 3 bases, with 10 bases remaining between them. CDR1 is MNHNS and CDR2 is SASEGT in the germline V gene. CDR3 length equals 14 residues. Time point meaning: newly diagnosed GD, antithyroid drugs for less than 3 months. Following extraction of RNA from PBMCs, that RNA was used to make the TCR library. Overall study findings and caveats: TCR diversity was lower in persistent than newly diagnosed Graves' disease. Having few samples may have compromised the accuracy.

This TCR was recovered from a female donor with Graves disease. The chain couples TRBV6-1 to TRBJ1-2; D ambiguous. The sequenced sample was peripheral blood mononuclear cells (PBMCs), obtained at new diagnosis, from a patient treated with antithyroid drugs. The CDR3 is CASSEQYGDYGYTF. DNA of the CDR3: TGTGCCAGCAGTGAACAGTACGGCGACTATGGCTACACCTTC.